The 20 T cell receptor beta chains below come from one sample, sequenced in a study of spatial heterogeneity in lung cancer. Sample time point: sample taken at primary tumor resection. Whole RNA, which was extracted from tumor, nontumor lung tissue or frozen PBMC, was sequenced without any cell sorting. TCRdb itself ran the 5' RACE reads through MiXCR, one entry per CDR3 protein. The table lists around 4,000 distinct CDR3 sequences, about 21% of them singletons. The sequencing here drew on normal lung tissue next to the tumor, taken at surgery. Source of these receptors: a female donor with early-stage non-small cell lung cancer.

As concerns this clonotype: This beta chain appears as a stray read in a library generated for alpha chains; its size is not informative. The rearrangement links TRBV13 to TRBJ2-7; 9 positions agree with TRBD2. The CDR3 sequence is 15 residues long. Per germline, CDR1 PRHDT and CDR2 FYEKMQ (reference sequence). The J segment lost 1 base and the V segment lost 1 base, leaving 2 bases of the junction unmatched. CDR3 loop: CASSLVAGVSYEQYF. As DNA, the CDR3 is TGTGCCAGCAGCTTAGTAGCGGGGGTATCCTACGAGCAGTACTTC.

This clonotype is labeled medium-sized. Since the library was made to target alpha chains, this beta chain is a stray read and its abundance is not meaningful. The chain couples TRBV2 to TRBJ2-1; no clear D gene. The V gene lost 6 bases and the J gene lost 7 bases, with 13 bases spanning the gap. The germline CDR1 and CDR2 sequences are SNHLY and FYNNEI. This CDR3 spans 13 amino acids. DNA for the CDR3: TGTGCCAGCAGCGTTGCCCTCAGGAATGAGCAGTTCTTC. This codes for CASSVALRNEQFF.

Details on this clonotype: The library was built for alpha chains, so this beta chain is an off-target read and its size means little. CDR3 in DNA: TGCGCCAGCAGCTTGAGAACGGGCCTGACTGAAGCTTTCTTT. The encoded protein is CASSLRTGLTEAFF. The chain joins TRBV5-1 to TRBJ1-1; D is unclear. CDR3 length equals 14 residues. V lost 1 base and J lost 5, with 12 bases in between. The germline gives CDR1 SGHRS, CDR2 YFSETQ.

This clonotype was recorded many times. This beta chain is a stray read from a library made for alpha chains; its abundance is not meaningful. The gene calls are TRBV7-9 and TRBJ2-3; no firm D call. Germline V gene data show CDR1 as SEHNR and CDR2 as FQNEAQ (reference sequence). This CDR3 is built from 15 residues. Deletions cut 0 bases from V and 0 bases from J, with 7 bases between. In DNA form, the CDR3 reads TGTGCCAGCAGCTTAGCGGGGTTGAGCACAGATACGCAGTATTTT. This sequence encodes CASSLAGLSTDTQYF.

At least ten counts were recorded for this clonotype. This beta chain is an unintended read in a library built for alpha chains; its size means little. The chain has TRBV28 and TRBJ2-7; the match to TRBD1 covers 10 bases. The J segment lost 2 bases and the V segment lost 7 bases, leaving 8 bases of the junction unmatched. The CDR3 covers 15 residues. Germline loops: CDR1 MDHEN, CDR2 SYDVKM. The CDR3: CASTISDRGPYEQYF. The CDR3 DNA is TGTGCCAGCACCATTTCAGACAGGGGGCCCTACGAGCAGTACTTC. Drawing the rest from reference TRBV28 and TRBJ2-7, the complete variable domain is DVKVTQSSRYLVKRTGEKVFLECVQDMDHENMFWYRQDPGLGLRLIYFSYDVKMKEKGDIPEGYSVSREKKERFSLILESASTNQTSMYLCASTISDRGPYEQYFGPGTRLTVT.

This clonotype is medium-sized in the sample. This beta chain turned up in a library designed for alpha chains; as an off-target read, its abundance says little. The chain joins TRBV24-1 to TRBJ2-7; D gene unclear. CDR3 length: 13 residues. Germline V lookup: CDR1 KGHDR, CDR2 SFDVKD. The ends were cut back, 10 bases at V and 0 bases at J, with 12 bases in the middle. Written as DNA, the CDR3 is TGTGCCACTTCGGACGTGAACTCCTACGAGCAGTACTTC. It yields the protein CATSDVNSYEQYF.

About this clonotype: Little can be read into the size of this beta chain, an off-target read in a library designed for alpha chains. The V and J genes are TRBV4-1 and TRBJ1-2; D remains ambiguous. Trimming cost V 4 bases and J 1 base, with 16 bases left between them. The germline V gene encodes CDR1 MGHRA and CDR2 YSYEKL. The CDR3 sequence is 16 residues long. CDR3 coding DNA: TGCGCCAGCAGCCCGGATGCCAGACGGCTTAACTATGGCTACACCTTC. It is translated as CASSPDARRLNYGYTF.

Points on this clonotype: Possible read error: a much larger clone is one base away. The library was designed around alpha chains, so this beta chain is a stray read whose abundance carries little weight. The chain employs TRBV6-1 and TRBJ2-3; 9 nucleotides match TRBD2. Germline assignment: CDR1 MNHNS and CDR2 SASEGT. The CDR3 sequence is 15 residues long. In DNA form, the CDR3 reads TGTGCCGGCAGTAACGCGGGGGGGGAGCTTGGTACGCAGTATTTT. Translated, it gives CAGSNAGGELGTQYF.

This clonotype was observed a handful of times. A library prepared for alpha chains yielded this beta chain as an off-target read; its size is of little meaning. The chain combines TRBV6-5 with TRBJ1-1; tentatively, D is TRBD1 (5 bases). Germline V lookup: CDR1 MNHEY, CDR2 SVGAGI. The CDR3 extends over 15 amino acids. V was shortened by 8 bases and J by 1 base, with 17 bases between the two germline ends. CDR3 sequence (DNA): TGTGCCAGCCAACCCGACGGGGCGGCGAACACTGAAGCTTTCTTT. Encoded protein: CASQPDGAANTEAFF.

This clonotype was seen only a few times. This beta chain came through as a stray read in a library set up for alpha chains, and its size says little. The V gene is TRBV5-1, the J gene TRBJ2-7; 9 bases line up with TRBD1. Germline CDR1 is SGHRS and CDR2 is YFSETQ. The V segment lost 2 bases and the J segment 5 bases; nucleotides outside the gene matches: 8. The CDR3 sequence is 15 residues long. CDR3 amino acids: CASSLLGQGPHEQYF. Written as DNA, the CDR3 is TGCGCCAGCAGCTTACTTGGACAGGGGCCCCACGAGCAGTACTTC.

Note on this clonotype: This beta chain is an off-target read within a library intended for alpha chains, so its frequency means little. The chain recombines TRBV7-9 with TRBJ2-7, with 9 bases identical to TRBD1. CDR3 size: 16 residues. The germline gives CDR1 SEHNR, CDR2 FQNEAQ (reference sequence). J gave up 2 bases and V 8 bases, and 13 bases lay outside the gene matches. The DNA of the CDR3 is TGTGCCAGCTCGATATCCCCGGGACAGGGAGCCTACGAGCAGTACTTC. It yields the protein CASSISPGQGAYEQYF.

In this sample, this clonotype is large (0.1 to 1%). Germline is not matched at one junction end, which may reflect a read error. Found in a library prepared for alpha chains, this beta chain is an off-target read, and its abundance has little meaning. The CDR3 DNA sequence: TGTGCTAGCAGCTTAGGCCCCCAGGGGATCCAAGAGACCCAGTACTTC. Translating gives CASSLGPQGIQETQYF. V is TRBV7-7 and J is TRBJ2-5, with a tentative D call TRBD1 (6 bases). The CDR3 is 16 amino acids. Per germline, CDR1 SSHAT and CDR2 FNYEAQ (reference sequence).

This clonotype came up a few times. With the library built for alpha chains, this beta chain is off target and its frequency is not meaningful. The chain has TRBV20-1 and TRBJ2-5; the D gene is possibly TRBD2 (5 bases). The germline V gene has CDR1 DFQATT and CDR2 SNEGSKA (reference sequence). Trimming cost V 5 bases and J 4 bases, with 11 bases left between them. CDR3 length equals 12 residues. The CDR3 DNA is TGCAGTGCTCCGGACTCAGGAGAGACCCAGTACTTC. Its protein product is CSAPDSGETQYF.

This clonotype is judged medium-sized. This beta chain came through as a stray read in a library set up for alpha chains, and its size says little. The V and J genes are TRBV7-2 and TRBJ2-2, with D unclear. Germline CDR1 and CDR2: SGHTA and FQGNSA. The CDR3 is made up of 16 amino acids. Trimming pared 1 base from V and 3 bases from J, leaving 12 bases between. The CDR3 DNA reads TGTGCCAGCAGCTTAGTTTTCGCCAAAGACACCGGGGAGCTGTTTTTT. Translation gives CASSLVFAKDTGELFF.

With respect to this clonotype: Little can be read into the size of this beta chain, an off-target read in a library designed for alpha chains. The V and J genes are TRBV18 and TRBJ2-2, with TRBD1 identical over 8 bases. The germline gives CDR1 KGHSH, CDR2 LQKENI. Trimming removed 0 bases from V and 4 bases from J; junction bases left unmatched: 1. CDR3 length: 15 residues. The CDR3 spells CASSPPQGATGELFF. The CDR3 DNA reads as TGTGCCAGCTCACCACCGCAGGGGGCCACCGGGGAGCTGTTTTTT.

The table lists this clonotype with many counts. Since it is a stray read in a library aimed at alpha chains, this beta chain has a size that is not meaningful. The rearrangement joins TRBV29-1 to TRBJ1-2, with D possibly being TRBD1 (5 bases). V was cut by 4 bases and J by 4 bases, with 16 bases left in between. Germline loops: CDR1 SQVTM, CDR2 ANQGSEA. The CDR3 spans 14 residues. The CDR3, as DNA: TGCAGCGTTGTCGAGGGGTCCACGACCTATGGCTACACCTTC. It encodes CSVVEGSTTYGYTF.

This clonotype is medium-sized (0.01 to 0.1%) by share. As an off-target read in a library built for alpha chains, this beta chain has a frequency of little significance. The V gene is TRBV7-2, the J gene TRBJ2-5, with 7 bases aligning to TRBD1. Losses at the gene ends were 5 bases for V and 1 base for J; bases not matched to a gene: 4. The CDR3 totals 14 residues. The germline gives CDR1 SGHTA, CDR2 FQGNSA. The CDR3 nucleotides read TGTGCCAGCAGCCAGACAGGGTTCCAAGAGACCCAGTACTTC. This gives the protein CASSQTGFQETQYF.

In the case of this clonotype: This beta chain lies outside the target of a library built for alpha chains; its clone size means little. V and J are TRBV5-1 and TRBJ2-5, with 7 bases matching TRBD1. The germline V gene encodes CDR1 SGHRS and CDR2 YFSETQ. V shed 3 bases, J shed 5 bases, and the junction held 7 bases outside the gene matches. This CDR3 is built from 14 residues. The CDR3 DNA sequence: TGCGCCAGCAGCTCCACGACAGGGATGGAGACCCAGTACTTC. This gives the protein CASSSTTGMETQYF.

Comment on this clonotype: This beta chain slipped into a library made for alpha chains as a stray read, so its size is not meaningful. The CDR3 bases are TGCGCCAGCAGCTTGAGGGACAGGGCAACTCGGGCCAAAAACATTCAGTACTTC. This translates into CASSLRDRATRAKNIQYF. The chain has TRBV5-1 and TRBJ2-4; 9 positions agree with TRBD1. J gave up 1 base and V 1 base, and 9 bases lay outside the gene matches. The CDR3 has 18 amino acids. CDR1 and CDR2 from the germline V gene are SGHRS and YFSETQ.

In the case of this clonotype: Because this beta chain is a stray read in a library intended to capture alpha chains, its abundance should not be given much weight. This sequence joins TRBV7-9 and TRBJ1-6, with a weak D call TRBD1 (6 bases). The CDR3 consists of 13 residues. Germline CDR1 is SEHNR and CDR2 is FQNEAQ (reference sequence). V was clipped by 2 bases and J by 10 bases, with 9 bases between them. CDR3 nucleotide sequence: TGTGCCAGCAGCTTAACAGGGAACTCACCCCTCCACTTT. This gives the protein CASSLTGNSPLHF.